This T cell receptor beta chain emerged from a study of brain metastases from non-small cell lung cancer. Trimming left V 7 bases short and J 0 bases short, with 19 bases between. The germline gives CDR1 MDHEN, CDR2 SYDVKM. The CDR3 length is 17 residues. Sequenced by immunoSEQ multiplex PCR; TCRdb stores in-frame clones only, minus some. The profile shows 3,000 to 4,000 clones, around 95% of them singletons. The TCR sequence derives from a donor aged 40 or older with non-small cell lung cancer. This chain connects TRBV28 to TRBJ1-3, with D possibly matching TRBD1 (5 bases). Sequencing was carried out using tumor-adjacent normal tissue. CDR3: CASINRRPGSSGNTIYF. DNA of the CDR3: TGTGCCAGCATTAACAGGAGGCCCGGGAGCTCTGGAAACACCATATATTTT.